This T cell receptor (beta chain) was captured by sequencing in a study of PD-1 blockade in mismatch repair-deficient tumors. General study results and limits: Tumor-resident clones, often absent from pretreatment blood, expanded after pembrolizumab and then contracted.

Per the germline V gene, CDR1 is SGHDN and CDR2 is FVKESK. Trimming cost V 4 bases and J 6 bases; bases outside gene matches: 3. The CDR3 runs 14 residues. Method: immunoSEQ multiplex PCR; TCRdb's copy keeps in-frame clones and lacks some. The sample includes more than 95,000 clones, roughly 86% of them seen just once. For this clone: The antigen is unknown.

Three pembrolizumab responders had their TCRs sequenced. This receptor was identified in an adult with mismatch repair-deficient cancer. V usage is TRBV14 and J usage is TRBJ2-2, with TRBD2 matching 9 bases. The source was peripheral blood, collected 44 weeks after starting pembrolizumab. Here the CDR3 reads CASSPLAGPGELFF. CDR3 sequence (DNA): TGTGCCAGCAGCCCTCTAGCGGGACCCGGGGAGCTGTTTTTT.